The 17 T cell receptor beta chains presented below share a single source sample, sequenced in a study of OX40 agonist ivuxolimab in advanced cancers. Here immunoSEQ multiplex PCR was the method, and the copy in TCRdb shows in-frame clones only, minus some. The sample lists about 25,000 clones; around 82% were seen once. Sequencing was performed on CD4+ or CD8+ T cells sorted from blood, taken in a trial of the OX40 agonist ivuxolimab. The source of these receptors is an adult with an advanced solid tumor such as melanoma, head and neck, liver or kidney cancer.

As DNA, the CDR3 is TGTGCCAGCAGCGTAGAAGGCTCTGGCGGCTACACCTTC. It codes for CASSVEGSGGYTF. The J gene is TRBJ1-2, the V gene TRBV9; D is unclear. Germline loops: CDR1 SGDLS, CDR2 YYNGEE. Deletions cut 0 bases from V and 8 bases from J, with 11 bases between. This CDR3 comprises 13 residues.

The chain employs TRBV30 and TRBJ1-5, with 7 bases fitting TRBD1. V was pared by 1 base and J by 5 bases, with 5 bases of the junction left unmatched. Germline lookup yields CDR1 GTSNPN and CDR2 SVGIG (reference sequence). CDR3 length: 14 amino acids. For the CDR3, the DNA is TGTGCCTGGAGTGAGGGGACAGAATATCAGCCCCAGCATTTT. Protein sequence: CAWSEGTEYQPQHF.

V gene TRBV7-3 combines with J gene TRBJ1-6; 8 bases map to TRBD1. This CDR3 is 15 amino acids long. The germline CDR1 and CDR2 sequences are SGHTA and FQGTGA. The trim removed 2 bases at V and 7 bases at J, leaving 4 bases unmatched. CDR3 coding DNA: TGTGCCAGCAGCTTACGGGACAGGAGCAATTCACCCCTCCACTTT. As protein: CASSLRDRSNSPLHF.

The gene calls are TRBV19 and TRBJ2-7; possibly TRBD1 or TRBD2 for D (5 bases each). CDR3 size: 16 residues. The V gene's germline CDR1 is LNHDA and CDR2 SQIVND (reference sequence). Trimming removed 5 bases at V and 2 bases at J, with 19 bases between. In nucleotides, the CDR3 is TGTGCCAGTAGTCTCTTCGGGACGGCCGACCCCTACGAGCAGTACTTC. Translated, it gives CASSLFGTADPYEQYF.

The CDR3 spells CASRSMGTSGNTIYF. CDR3 DNA sequence: TGTGCCAGCAGAAGCATGGGTACCTCTGGAAACACCATATATTTT. This sequence joins TRBV27 and TRBJ1-3; D is undetermined. V dropped 6 bases and J dropped 0 bases, with 12 bases sitting between them. Germline CDR1 and CDR2: MNHEY and SMNVEV (reference sequence). The CDR3 runs 15 residues.

The chain links TRBV5-4 to TRBJ1-2, with D tentatively TRBD1 (6 bases). The ends were cut back, 2 bases at V and 2 bases at J, with 10 bases in the middle. This CDR3 is built from 14 residues. Germline values: CDR1 SGHNT, CDR2 YYREEE (reference sequence). Here the CDR3 reads CASSFPGANYGYTF. Written as DNA, the CDR3 is TGTGCCAGCAGCTTTCCAGGGGCCAACTATGGCTACACCTTC.

This sequence joins TRBV7-2 and TRBJ1-4, with D maybe TRBD1 (5 bases). The CDR3 extends over 14 amino acids. Germline V gene sequence: CDR1 SGHTA, CDR2 FQGNSA. V lost 5 bases and J 6 bases, leaving 13 bases between the germline ends. CDR3 amino acids: CASSPDTRYEKLFF. DNA for the CDR3: TGTGCCAGCAGCCCGGACACTCGGTATGAAAAACTGTTTTTT. Together with reference TRBV7-2 and TRBJ1-4, the CDR3 gives the full variable domain: GAGVSQSPSNKVTEKGKDVELRCDPISGHTALYWYRQSLGQGLEFLIYFQGNSAPDKSGLPSDRFSAERTGGSVSTLTIQRTQQEDSAVYLCASSPDTRYEKLFFGSGTQLSVL.

V and J are TRBV30 and TRBJ2-2; TRBD2 aligns across 10 bases. CDR1 GTSNPN and CDR2 SVGIG come from the germline V gene (reference sequence). With V trimmed by 4 bases and J by 2 bases, 7 bases remained unmatched. The CDR3 consists of 16 residues. Here the CDR3 reads CAWTGSSGGNTGELFF. As DNA, the CDR3 is TGTGCCTGGACAGGGTCTAGCGGGGGAAACACCGGGGAGCTGTTTTTT.

The gene calls are TRBV4-1 and TRBJ2-3, with unresolved D. The V gene lost 0 bases and the J gene lost 7 bases, with 8 bases spanning the gap. Germline-derived CDR1 and CDR2 are MGHRA and YSYEKL. The CDR3 spans 13 residues. DNA for the CDR3: TGCGCCAGCAGCCAAGATAGGTTCTATACGCAGTATTTT. It yields the protein CASSQDRFYTQYF.

J is TRBJ2-7 and V is TRBV4-1, with D possibly being TRBD1 (6 bases). Germline loops: CDR1 MGHRA, CDR2 YSYEKL. The V and J ends lost 7 bases and 6 bases respectively, with 19 bases between them. The CDR3 is 14 residues long. The CDR3 here is CASTATGKVGEQYF. The CDR3 bases are TGCGCCAGCACCGCAACAGGGAAGGTCGGCGAGCAGTACTTC.

This chain links TRBV4-3 with TRBJ1-5; D is ambiguous. Germline values: CDR1 LGHNA, CDR2 YSLEER. The ends were cut back, 1 base at V and 3 bases at J, with 10 bases in the middle. CDR3 length: 15 amino acids. The CDR3 DNA reads as TGCGCCAGCAGCCAAGGAACAGTACCCAATCAGCCCCAGCATTTT. Protein product: CASSQGTVPNQPQHF.

V usage is TRBV5-1 and J usage is TRBJ2-1, with unresolved D. Germline V gene sequence: CDR1 SGHRS, CDR2 YFSETQ. This CDR3 comprises 18 residues. Trimming removed 4 bases at V and 5 bases at J, with 25 bases between. The CDR3 spells CASSAIPTRRKKNNEQFF. The DNA for the CDR3 is TGCGCCAGCAGCGCAATTCCCACCAGAAGGAAGAAAAACAATGAGCAGTTCTTC.

This clone was seen only a few times. The genes are TRBV29-1 and TRBJ2-3; perhaps TRBD2 as D (6 bases). This CDR3 contains 12 residues. Germline values: CDR1 SQVTM, CDR2 ANQGSEA. V was clipped by 0 bases and J by 5 bases, with 6 bases between them. The CDR3 loop reads CSVEEGGDTQYF. In nucleotides, the CDR3 is TGCAGCGTTGAAGAGGGGGGAGATACGCAGTATTTT.

CDR3 nucleotides: TGTGCCAGCAGCCCTTTTCCGAGGGGGAACACTGAAGCTTTCTTT. Translation gives CASSPFPRGNTEAFF. This chain uses TRBV7-2 with TRBJ1-1; tentatively, D is TRBD1 (5 bases). The V gene lost 5 bases and the J gene lost 1 base, with 14 bases spanning the gap. The CDR3 has 15 residues. Germline V lookup: CDR1 SGHTA, CDR2 FQGNSA.

This chain links TRBV10-2 with TRBJ2-1; the D gene is possibly TRBD2 (7 bases). Germline V gene lookup returns CDR1 WSHSY and CDR2 SAAADI. This CDR3 region has 13 residues. V was clipped by 6 bases and J by 6 bases, with 12 bases between them. CDR3: CASRGGGPNEQFF. Here the CDR3 DNA reads TGCGCCAGCAGGGGCGGGGGCCCCAATGAGCAGTTCTTC.

CDR3 bases: TGTGCCAGCAGCTCGTTCCATGGGGAGGATGGCTACACCTTC. It is translated as CASSSFHGEDGYTF. The V gene is TRBV7-3, the J gene TRBJ1-2; the D is unclear. V lost 4 bases to trimming and J lost 6 bases, with 15 bases between them. CDR3 length: 14 amino acids. Germline CDR1 reads SGHTA; CDR2 reads FQGTGA. Full variable domain (remainder filled in from reference TRBV7-3 and TRBJ1-2): GAGVSQTPSNKVTEKGKYVELRCDPISGHTALYWYRQSLGQGPEFLIYFQGTGAADDSGLPNDRFFAVRPEGSVSTLKIQRTERGDSAVYLCASSSFHGEDGYTFGSGTRLTVV.

V usage is TRBV7-2 and J usage is TRBJ2-5, with TRBD2 matching over 7 bases. CDR3 length: 15 amino acids. CDR1 and CDR2 from the germline V gene are SGHTA and FQGNSA. V lost 2 bases, J lost 4 bases, and 7 bases stayed unmatched. CDR3 nucleotide sequence: TGTGCCAGCAGCTTACAGGCGGGAGATGGAGAGACCCAGTACTTC. Residues: CASSLQAGDGETQYF.